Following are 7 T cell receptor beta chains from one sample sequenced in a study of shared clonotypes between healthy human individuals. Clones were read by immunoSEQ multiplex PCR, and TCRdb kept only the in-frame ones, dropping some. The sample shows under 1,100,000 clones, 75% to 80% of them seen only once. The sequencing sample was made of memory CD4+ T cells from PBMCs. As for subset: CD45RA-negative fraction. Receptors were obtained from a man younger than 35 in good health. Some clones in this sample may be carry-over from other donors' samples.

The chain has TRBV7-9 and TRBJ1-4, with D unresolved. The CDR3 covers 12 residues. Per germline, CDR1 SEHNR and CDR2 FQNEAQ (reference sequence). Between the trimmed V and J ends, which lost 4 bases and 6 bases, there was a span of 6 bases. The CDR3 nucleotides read TGTGCCAGCAGCTCTCCTTATGAAAAACTGTTTTTT. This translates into CASSSPYEKLFF.

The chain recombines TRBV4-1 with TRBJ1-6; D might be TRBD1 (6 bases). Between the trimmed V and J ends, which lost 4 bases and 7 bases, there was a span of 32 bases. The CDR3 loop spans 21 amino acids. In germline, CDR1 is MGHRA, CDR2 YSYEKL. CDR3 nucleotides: TGCGCCAGCAGCCCACCGTTGTGGGGTGTAGGGGGAGTGGAACGAAATTCACCCCTCCACTTT. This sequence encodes CASSPPLWGVGGVERNSPLHF.

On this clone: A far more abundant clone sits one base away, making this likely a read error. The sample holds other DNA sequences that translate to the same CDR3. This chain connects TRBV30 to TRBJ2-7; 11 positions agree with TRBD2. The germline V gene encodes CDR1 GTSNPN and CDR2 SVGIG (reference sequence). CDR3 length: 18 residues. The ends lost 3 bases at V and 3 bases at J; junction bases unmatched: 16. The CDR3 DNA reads TGTGCCTGGAGCAGGAAGGCCCGCGGTACTAGCGGGGGCTACGAGCAGTACTTC. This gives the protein CAWSRKARGTSGGYEQYF.

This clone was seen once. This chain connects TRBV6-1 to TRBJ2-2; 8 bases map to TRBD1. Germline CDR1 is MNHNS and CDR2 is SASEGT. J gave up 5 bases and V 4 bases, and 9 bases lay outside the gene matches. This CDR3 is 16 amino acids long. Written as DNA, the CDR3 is TGTGCCAGCAGTGCCTCAGGGGGCGCGGGTACCGGGGAGCTGTTTTTT. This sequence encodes CASSASGGAGTGELFF.

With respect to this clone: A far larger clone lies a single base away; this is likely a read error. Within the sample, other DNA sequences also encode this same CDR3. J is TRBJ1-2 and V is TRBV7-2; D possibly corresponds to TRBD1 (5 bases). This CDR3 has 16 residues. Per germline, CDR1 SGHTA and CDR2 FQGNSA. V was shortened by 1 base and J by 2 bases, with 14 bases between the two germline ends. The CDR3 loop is CASSLVNGGGNYGYTF. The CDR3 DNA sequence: TGTGCCAGCAGCTTAGTTAACGGGGGAGGCAACTATGGCTACACCTTC.

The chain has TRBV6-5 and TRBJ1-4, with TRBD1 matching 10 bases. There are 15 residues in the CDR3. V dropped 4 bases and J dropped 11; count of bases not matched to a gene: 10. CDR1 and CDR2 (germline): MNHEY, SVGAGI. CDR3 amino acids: CASSSTGGATGKLFF. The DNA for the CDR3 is TGTGCCAGCAGTTCGACAGGGGGCGCTACGGGTAAACTGTTTTTT.

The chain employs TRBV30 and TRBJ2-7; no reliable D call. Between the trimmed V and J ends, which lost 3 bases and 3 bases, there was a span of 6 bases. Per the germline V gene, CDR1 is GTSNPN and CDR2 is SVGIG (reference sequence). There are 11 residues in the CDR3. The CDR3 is CAWSEFYEQYF. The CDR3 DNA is TGTGCCTGGAGCGAGTTCTACGAGCAGTACTTC.